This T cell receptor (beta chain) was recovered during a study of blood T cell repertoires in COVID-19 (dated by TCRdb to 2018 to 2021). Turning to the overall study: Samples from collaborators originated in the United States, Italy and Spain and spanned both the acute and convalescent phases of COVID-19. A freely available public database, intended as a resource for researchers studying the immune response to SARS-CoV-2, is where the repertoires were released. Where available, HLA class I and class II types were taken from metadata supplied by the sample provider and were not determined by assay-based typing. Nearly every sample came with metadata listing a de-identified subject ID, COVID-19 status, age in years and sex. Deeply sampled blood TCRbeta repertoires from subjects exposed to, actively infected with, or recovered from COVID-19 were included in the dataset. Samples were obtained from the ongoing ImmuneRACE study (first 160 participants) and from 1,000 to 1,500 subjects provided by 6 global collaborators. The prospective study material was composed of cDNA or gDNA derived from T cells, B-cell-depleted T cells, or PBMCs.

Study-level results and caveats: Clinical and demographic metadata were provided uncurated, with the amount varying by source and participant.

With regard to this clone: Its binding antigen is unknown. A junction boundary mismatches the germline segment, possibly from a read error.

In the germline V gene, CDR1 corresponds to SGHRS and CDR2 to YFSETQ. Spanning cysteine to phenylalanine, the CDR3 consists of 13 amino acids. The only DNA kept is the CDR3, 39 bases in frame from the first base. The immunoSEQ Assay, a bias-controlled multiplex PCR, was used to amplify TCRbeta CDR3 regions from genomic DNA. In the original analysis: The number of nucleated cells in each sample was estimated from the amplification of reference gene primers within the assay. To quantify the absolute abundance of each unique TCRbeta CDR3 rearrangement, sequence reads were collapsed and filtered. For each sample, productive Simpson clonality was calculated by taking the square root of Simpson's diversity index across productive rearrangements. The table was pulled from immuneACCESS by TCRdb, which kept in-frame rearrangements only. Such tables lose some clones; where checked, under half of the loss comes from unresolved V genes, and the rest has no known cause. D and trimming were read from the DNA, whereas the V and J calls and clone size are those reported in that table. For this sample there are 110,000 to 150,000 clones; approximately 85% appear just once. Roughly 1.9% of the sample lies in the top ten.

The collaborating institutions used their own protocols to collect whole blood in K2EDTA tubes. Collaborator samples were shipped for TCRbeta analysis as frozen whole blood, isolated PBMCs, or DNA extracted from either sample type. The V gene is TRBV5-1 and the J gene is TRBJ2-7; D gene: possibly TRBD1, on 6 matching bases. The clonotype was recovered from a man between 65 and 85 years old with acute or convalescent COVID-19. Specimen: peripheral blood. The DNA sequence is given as TGCGCCAGCAGCTTGACACCCCCAGGGGATAGGGACTTC. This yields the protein CASSLTPPGDRDF.